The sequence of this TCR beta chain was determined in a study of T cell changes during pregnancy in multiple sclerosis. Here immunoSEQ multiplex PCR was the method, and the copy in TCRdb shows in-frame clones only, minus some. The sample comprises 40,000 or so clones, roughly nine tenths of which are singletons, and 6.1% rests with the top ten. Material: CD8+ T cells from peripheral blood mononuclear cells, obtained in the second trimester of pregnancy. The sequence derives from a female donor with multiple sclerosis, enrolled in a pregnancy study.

Here the CDR3 reads CASSLYTGSNTEAFF. The CDR3 DNA is TGTGCCAGCAGTTTATATACGGGGTCGAACACTGAAGCTTTCTTT. The chain carries TRBV27 and TRBJ1-1; no firm D call. The V gene lost 1 base and the J gene lost 1 base, with 10 bases spanning the gap. Germline assignment: CDR1 MNHEY and CDR2 SMNVEV (reference sequence). The CDR3 is made up of 15 amino acids.